This TCR beta chain was captured by sequencing in a study of shared clonotypes between healthy human individuals. Study results and limitations: Four donors shared around 5% of their naive CD4 clonotypes. What naive subsets generally showed was a larger estimated richness than memory subsets showed.

The CDR3 totals 16 residues. V dropped 3 bases and J dropped 7; count of bases not matched to a gene: 10. Germline CDR1 and CDR2: MGHRA and YSYEKL. A roughly 200 ng quantity of DNA, tens of thousands of T cell genomes, went into the sorted-subset replicate PCRs. Produced via immunoSEQ multiplex PCR; TCRdb's table is partial and in-frame only. In the table there are millions of clones, approximately 93% of which are singletons. Comments on this clone: Antigen unknown.

The V and J genes are TRBV4-1 and TRBJ2-1; 9 bases map to TRBD2. Sequencing was done on a sample of naive CD4+ T cells from PBMCs. The subset was: CD45RA+ positively selected. The receptor was derived from a man aged 18 to 29 in good health. Some clones in this sample may be carry-over from other donors' samples. Written as DNA, the CDR3 is TGCGCCAGCAGCCATGAGGGGGCGGGAGGGGATAATGAGCAGTTCTTC. Its translation: CASSHEGAGGDNEQFF.